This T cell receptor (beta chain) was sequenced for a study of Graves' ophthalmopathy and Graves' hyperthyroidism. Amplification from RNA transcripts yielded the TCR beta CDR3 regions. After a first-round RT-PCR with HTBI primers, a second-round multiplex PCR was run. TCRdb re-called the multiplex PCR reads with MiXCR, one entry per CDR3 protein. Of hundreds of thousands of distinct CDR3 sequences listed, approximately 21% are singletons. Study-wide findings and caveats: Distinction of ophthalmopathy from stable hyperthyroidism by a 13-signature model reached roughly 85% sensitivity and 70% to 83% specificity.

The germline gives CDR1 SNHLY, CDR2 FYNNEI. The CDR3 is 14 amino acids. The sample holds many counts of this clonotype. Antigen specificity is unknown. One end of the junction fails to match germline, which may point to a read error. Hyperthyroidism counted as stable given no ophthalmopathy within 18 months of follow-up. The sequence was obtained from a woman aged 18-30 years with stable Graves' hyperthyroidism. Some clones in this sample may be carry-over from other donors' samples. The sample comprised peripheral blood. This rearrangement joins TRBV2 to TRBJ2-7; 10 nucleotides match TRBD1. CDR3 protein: CASSPQGTGALLCF. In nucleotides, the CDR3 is TGTGCCAGCAGCCCCCAGGGGACAGGGGCCCTACTGTGCTTC.